This T cell receptor (beta chain) was recovered during a study of blood T cells in healthy people across ages. Then a second PCR, running about 6 to 12 cycles, was carried out with a sample-barcoded 5' primer and a J-beta primer mix. TCRdb redid the calling of the 5' RACE reads with MiXCR, one entry per CDR3 protein. This table has about 810,000 distinct CDR3 sequences, about 37% appearing once. Looked up from germline, CDR1 is SGHRS and CDR2 is YFSETQ. There are 16 residues in the CDR3. Trimming cost V 0 bases and J 7 bases, with 17 bases left between them. Study-wide results and limits: Higher diversity and more naive CD4+ cells were features of long-lived donors, compared to aged donors. Age brought a roughly linear fall in TCR beta diversity measured per million T cells.

Turning to this clonotype: What it recognizes is unknown.

Total RNA was extracted at no less than 6 micrograms per sample. Material for sequencing was blood. This rearrangement joins TRBV5-1 to TRBJ2-4, with D possibly matching TRBD1 (6 bases). This clonotype was sampled from a young man in good health. The CDR3 coding sequence is TGCGCCAGCAGCTTGGTCGGACAGCCACCTGGGAACATTCAGTACTTC. As protein: CASSLVGQPPGNIQYF.